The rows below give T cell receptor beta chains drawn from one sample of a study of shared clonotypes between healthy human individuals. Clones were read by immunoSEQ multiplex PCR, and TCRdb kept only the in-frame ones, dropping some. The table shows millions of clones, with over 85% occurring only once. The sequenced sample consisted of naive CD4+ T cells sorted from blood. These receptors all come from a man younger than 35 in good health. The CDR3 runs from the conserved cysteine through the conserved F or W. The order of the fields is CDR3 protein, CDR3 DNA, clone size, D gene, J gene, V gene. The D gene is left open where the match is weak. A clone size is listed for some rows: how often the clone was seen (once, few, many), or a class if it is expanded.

CDR3aa: CASSPNPGSSGNTIYF; CDR3nt: TGTGCCAGCAGCCCGAACCCAGGGAGCTCTGGAAACACCATATATTTT; abundance: .; d_gene: .; j_gene: TRBJ1-3; v_gene: TRBV9
CDR3aa: CAISRAWEGPAEAFF; CDR3nt: TGTGCCATCAGTAGGGCGTGGGAGGGTCCGGCTGAAGCTTTCTTT; abundance: once; d_gene: .; j_gene: TRBJ1-1; v_gene: TRBV10-3
CDR3aa: CASSLPGNTIYF; CDR3nt: TGTGCCAGCAGCTTACCTGGAAACACCATATATTTT; abundance: .; d_gene: .; j_gene: TRBJ1-3; v_gene: TRBV7-6
CDR3aa: CASSPTWGPGVKNIQYF; CDR3nt: TGTGCCAGCAGCCCAACTTGGGGACCAGGGGTCAAAAACATTCAGTACTTC; abundance: .; d_gene: .; j_gene: TRBJ2-4; v_gene: TRBV5-4
CDR3aa: CASSLGDRKAGELFF; CDR3nt: TGTGCCAGCAGCTTGGGGGACAGAAAGGCCGGGGAGCTGTTTTTT; abundance: .; d_gene: TRBD1; j_gene: TRBJ2-2; v_gene: TRBV5-6
CDR3aa: CASTTPGLRETQYF; CDR3nt: TGTGCCAGCACTACCCCGGGCTTAAGAGAGACCCAGTACTTC; abundance: .; d_gene: .; j_gene: TRBJ2-5; v_gene: TRBV28
CDR3aa: CATSSGGWDEKLFF; CDR3nt: TGTGCCACTTCCTCAGGGGGTTGGGATGAAAAACTGTTTTTT; abundance: .; d_gene: TRBD1; j_gene: TRBJ1-4; v_gene: TRBV10-3
CDR3aa: CASSFLETQYF; CDR3nt: TGTGCCAGCAGCTTCCTGGAGACCCAGTACTTC; abundance: .; d_gene: .; j_gene: TRBJ2-5; v_gene: TRBV5-4
CDR3aa: CASSVVTPGTSASSSYNEQFF; CDR3nt: TGTGCCAGCAGCGTAGTCACCCCCGGGACTAGCGCTTCTAGCTCCTACAATGAGCAGTTCTTC; abundance: .; d_gene: TRBD2; j_gene: TRBJ2-1; v_gene: TRBV9
CDR3aa: CASSKGTGWSEQFF; CDR3nt: TGTGCCAGCAGTAAAGGGACAGGGTGGAGTGAGCAGTTCTTC; abundance: .; d_gene: TRBD1; j_gene: TRBJ2-1; v_gene: TRBV6-5
CDR3aa: CAWSVGSGMGGGSPLHF; CDR3nt: TGTGCCTGGAGTGTCGGGTCGGGTATGGGGGGCGGTTCACCCCTCCACTTT; abundance: .; d_gene: .; j_gene: TRBJ1-6; v_gene: TRBV30
CDR3aa: CASSWLGEQFF; CDR3nt: TGTGCCAGTAGTTGGCTTGGTGAGCAGTTCTTC; abundance: .; d_gene: .; j_gene: TRBJ2-1; v_gene: TRBV19
CDR3aa: CASGQGMNTEAFF; CDR3nt: TGTGCCAGTGGACAGGGAATGAACACTGAAGCTTTCTTT; abundance: .; d_gene: TRBD1; j_gene: TRBJ1-1; v_gene: TRBV11-2
CDR3aa: CASSVVPGPSYNSPLHF; CDR3nt: TGCGCCAGCAGTGTGGTCCCAGGTCCCTCCTATAATTCACCCCTCCACTTT; abundance: .; d_gene: .; j_gene: TRBJ1-6; v_gene: TRBV10-1
CDR3aa: CASSESYDYNEQFF; CDR3nt: TGCGCCAGCAGTGAGTCTTACGACTACAATGAGCAGTTCTTC; abundance: .; d_gene: .; j_gene: TRBJ2-1; v_gene: TRBV10-1
CDR3aa: CASSRQVVETQYF; CDR3nt: TGTGCCAGCAGTCGACAGGTAGTGGAGACCCAGTACTTC; abundance: .; d_gene: .; j_gene: TRBJ2-5; v_gene: TRBV2
CDR3aa: CASSLRQGASETQYF; CDR3nt: TGTGCCAGCAGCTTACGACAGGGGGCATCAGAGACCCAGTACTTC; abundance: .; d_gene: TRBD1; j_gene: TRBJ2-5; v_gene: TRBV7-9
CDR3aa: CASSLMSGSITDTQYF; CDR3nt: TGCGCCAGCAGCCTTATGAGCGGGAGTATCACAGATACGCAGTATTTT; abundance: .; d_gene: TRBD2; j_gene: TRBJ2-3; v_gene: TRBV4-3
CDR3aa: CASSGPRVAIQETQYF; CDR3nt: TGCGCCAGCAGTGGACCCAGGGTAGCCATCCAAGAGACCCAGTACTTC; abundance: .; d_gene: .; j_gene: TRBJ2-5; v_gene: TRBV10-2
CDR3aa: CAISESTQMGDEQFF; CDR3nt: TGTGCCATCAGTGAGTCGACACAAATGGGTGATGAGCAGTTCTTC; abundance: .; d_gene: .; j_gene: TRBJ2-1; v_gene: TRBV10-3
CDR3aa: CASSGPGGNTIYF; CDR3nt: TGTGCCAGCAGCGGGCCGGGGGGAAACACCATATATTTT; abundance: .; d_gene: .; j_gene: TRBJ1-3; v_gene: TRBV7-9
CDR3aa: CASSAGGSYEQYF; CDR3nt: TGTGCCAGCTCAGCAGGGGGCTCCTACGAGCAGTACTTC; abundance: .; d_gene: TRBD1; j_gene: TRBJ2-7; v_gene: TRBV18
CDR3aa: CASRTGAYEQYF; CDR3nt: TGCGCCAGCAGGACAGGGGCCTACGAGCAGTACTTC; abundance: once; d_gene: TRBD1; j_gene: TRBJ2-7; v_gene: TRBV10-1
CDR3aa: CSVGGEGLSYEQYF; CDR3nt: TGCAGCGTTGGGGGGGAGGGCCTCAGCTACGAGCAGTACTTC; abundance: .; d_gene: TRBD2; j_gene: TRBJ2-7; v_gene: TRBV29-1
CDR3aa: CASSGTSGADTQYF; CDR3nt: TGTGCCAGCTCCGGGACTAGTGGCGCAGATACGCAGTATTTT; abundance: .; d_gene: TRBD2; j_gene: TRBJ2-3; v_gene: TRBV6-5
CDR3aa: CASSKQTGRFPEAFF; CDR3nt: TGTGCCAGCAGCAAGCAGACAGGGCGATTTCCTGAAGCTTTCTTT; abundance: .; d_gene: TRBD1; j_gene: TRBJ1-1; v_gene: TRBV5-4
CDR3aa: CASSPLSIGTGELFF; CDR3nt: TGCGCCAGCAGCCCCCTCTCCATAGGAACCGGGGAGCTGTTTTTT; abundance: .; d_gene: .; j_gene: TRBJ2-2; v_gene: TRBV4-1
CDR3aa: CAWSLTSGSSYEQYF; CDR3nt: TGTGCCTGGAGTTTGACTAGCGGAAGCTCCTACGAGCAGTACTTC; abundance: .; d_gene: TRBD2; j_gene: TRBJ2-7; v_gene: TRBV30
CDR3aa: CASSVFDGTEAFF; CDR3nt: TGTGCCAGCAGCGTATTCGACGGCACTGAAGCTTTCTTT; abundance: .; d_gene: .; j_gene: TRBJ1-1; v_gene: TRBV9
CDR3aa: CASSSPGQGRNEKLFF; CDR3nt: TGTGCCAGCAGTTCCCCGGGACAGGGGCGGAATGAAAAACTGTTTTTT; abundance: .; d_gene: TRBD1; j_gene: TRBJ1-4; v_gene: TRBV28
CDR3aa: CASSSGTAYEQYF; CDR3nt: TGTGCCAGCAGTTCCGGGACAGCCTACGAGCAGTACTTC; abundance: .; d_gene: TRBD1; j_gene: TRBJ2-7; v_gene: TRBV5-6
CDR3aa: CASSLRTILAGAGEQYF; CDR3nt: TGTGCCAGCAGCTTACGGACAATTTTAGCGGGAGCTGGCGAGCAGTACTTC; abundance: .; d_gene: TRBD2; j_gene: TRBJ2-7; v_gene: TRBV7-2
CDR3aa: CASSLDGTSYNEQFF; CDR3nt: TGTGCCAGCAGTCTAGACGGGACCTCCTACAATGAGCAGTTCTTC; abundance: .; d_gene: .; j_gene: TRBJ2-1; v_gene: TRBV5-8
CDR3aa: CASSSKDRGKAQYF; CDR3nt: TGTGCCAGCAGCTCCAAGGACAGGGGCAAGGCCCAGTACTTC; abundance: .; d_gene: TRBD1; j_gene: TRBJ2-5; v_gene: TRBV5-4
CDR3aa: CASTPGIGNTIYF; CDR3nt: TGTGCCAGCACCCCAGGTATTGGAAACACCATATATTTT; abundance: .; d_gene: .; j_gene: TRBJ1-3; v_gene: TRBV7-8